The 20 T cell receptor beta chains listed next were all sequenced from one sample in a study of blood T cell repertoires in COVID-19. Profiling relied on immunoSEQ multiplex PCR, and the TCRdb table lists in-frame clones only, not all of them. The sample includes over 600,000 clones, 85% to 90% seen only once; the top ten take under 0.3%. Sample: peripheral blood. These receptor sequences come from a woman aged 18-29 years with acute or convalescent COVID-19.

The rearrangement links TRBV7-2 to TRBJ1-6, with TRBD1 matching 12 bases. CDR3 length: 15 amino acids. Germline values: CDR1 SGHTA, CDR2 FQGNSA. The trim removed 5 bases at V and 9 bases at J, leaving 5 bases unmatched. The CDR3 protein is CASSLGQGARSPLHF. CDR3 in DNA: TGTGCCAGCAGCCTGGGACAGGGGGCGCGTTCACCCCTCCACTTT. The whole variable domain, filled in from reference TRBV7-2 and TRBJ1-6, reads GAGVSQSPSNKVTEKGKDVELRCDPISGHTALYWYRQSLGQGLEFLIYFQGNSAPDKSGLPSDRFSAERTGGSVSTLTIQRTQQEDSAVYLCASSLGQGARSPLHFGNGTRLTVT.

This chain connects TRBV7-2 to TRBJ2-7; 8 bases fit TRBD1. With V trimmed by 5 bases and J by 2 bases, 8 bases remained unmatched. CDR3 size: 15 residues. CDR1 is SGHTA and CDR2 is FQGNSA in the germline V gene. The CDR3 protein is CASSPKQGVTYEQYF. Written as DNA, the CDR3 is TGTGCCAGCAGCCCAAAACAGGGGGTAACCTACGAGCAGTACTTC.

The gene calls are TRBV3-1 (or the pseudogene TRBV3-2) and TRBJ1-3; tentative D call: TRBD1 (6 bases). V was cut by 4 bases and J by 0 bases, with 10 bases left in between. CDR1 is LGHDT, CDR2 YNNKEL, per germline (reference sequence). The CDR3 has 15 residues. The CDR3 DNA reads as TGTGCCAGCAGCCCGACAGGCAGCTCTGGAAACACCATATATTTT. Amino acids: CASSPTGSSGNTIYF.

The chain has TRBV29-1 and TRBJ1-1, with a weak D call TRBD1 (5 bases). The germline V gene has CDR1 SQVTM and CDR2 ANQGSEA. CDR3 length: 13 amino acids. V gave up 3 bases and J gave up 0 bases, with 8 bases separating them. CDR3 DNA sequence: TGCAGCGTTGACCCAGGGATGAACACTGAAGCTTTCTTT. Translating it yields CSVDPGMNTEAFF.

The V gene is TRBV5-6, the J gene TRBJ1-2, with D unclear. The germline CDR1 and CDR2 sequences are SGHDT and YYEEEE. The CDR3 contains 14 residues. V gave up 4 bases and J gave up 4 bases, with 14 bases separating them. The CDR3 region is CASSSRLSLYGYTF. The CDR3 DNA reads TGTGCCAGCAGCAGCCGACTGTCCCTCTATGGCTACACCTTC.

The rearrangement joins TRBV6-6 to TRBJ2-1; the D gene is possibly TRBD2 (7 bases). Deletions cut 0 bases from V and 7 bases from J, with 13 bases between. The germline gives CDR1 MNHNY, CDR2 SVGAGI (reference sequence). The CDR3 spans 15 residues. In nucleotides, the CDR3 is TGTGCCAGCAGTTACTCGGGGGGGCCTGGGAATGAGCAGTTCTTC. This translates into CASSYSGGPGNEQFF.

The chain carries TRBV3-1 (or the pseudogene TRBV3-2) and TRBJ1-1; 8 bases align to TRBD1. After removal of 1 base from V and 4 bases from J, the junction contained 5 bases not matched to a gene. In germline, CDR1 is LGHDT, CDR2 YNNKEL (reference sequence). The CDR3 covers 15 residues. The CDR3 DNA follows: TGTGCCAGCAGCCAAGGGCAGGGGGCCCTCACTGAAGCTTTCTTT. Encoded protein: CASSQGQGALTEAFF.

As DNA, the CDR3 is TGTGCCAGCAGCACGGGACAGAGCGAGCAGTACTTC. Residues: CASSTGQSEQYF. The gene calls are TRBV9 and TRBJ2-7; 7 bases map to TRBD1. The CDR3 extends over 12 amino acids. Germline V gene sequence: CDR1 SGDLS, CDR2 YYNGEE. V was pared by 4 bases and J by 6 bases, with 4 bases of the junction left unmatched.

As concerns this clone: Different DNA sequences within this sample yield the same CDR3. The CDR3 is CASSRDREGYTF. The CDR3 DNA reads as TGTGCCAGCTCACGGGACAGGGAGGGCTACACCTTC. The chain has TRBV18 and TRBJ1-2; 9 bases map to TRBD1. After removal of 4 bases from V and 8 bases from J, the junction contained 2 bases not matched to a gene. The germline V gene encodes CDR1 KGHSH and CDR2 LQKENI. The CDR3 contains 12 residues.

J is TRBJ1-1 and V is TRBV6-5, with 8 bases that match TRBD1. This CDR3 comprises 14 residues. V dropped 8 bases and J dropped 7; count of bases not matched to a gene: 12. The germline gives CDR1 MNHEY, CDR2 SVGAGI. CDR3 region: CASRITGGNGEAFF. Here the CDR3 DNA reads TGTGCCAGCCGAATCACAGGGGGAAATGGTGAAGCTTTCTTT.

The DNA of the CDR3 is TGCGCCAGCAGCTTATGGCCAGAAAATGAGCAGTTCTTC. It encodes CASSLWPENEQFF. V gene TRBV5-1 combines with J gene TRBJ2-1; no definite D call. V was shortened by 2 bases and J by 7 bases, with 10 bases between the two germline ends. The CDR3 length is 13 residues. CDR1 SGHRS and CDR2 YFSETQ come from the germline V gene. The full variable domain, rest sourced from reference TRBV5-1 and TRBJ2-1, is KAGVTQTPRYLIKTRGQQVTLSCSPISGHRSVSWYQQTPGQGLQFLFEYFSETQRNKGNFPGRFSGRQFSNSRSEMNVSTLELGDSALYLCASSLWPENEQFFGPGTRLTVL.

This chain connects TRBV19 to TRBJ1-6, with 8 bases lining up with TRBD1. The CDR3 contains 15 residues. CDR1 is LNHDA, CDR2 SQIVND, per germline (reference sequence). J gave up 5 bases and V 3 bases, and 3 bases lay outside the gene matches. For the CDR3, the DNA is TGTGCCAGTAGTATCGGACAGGGCGATAATTCACCCCTCCACTTT. Translated, it gives CASSIGQGDNSPLHF.

The chain carries TRBV2 and TRBJ1-1; possible D gene TRBD1, 5 bases. CDR1 is SNHLY and CDR2 is FYNNEI in the germline V gene. The length of the CDR3 is 14 residues. V gave up 6 bases and J gave up 0 bases, with 11 bases separating them. The CDR3 sequence: CASRYRNMNTEAFF. For the CDR3, the DNA is TGTGCCAGCAGGTACAGGAACATGAACACTGAAGCTTTCTTT. Using reference TRBV2 and TRBJ1-1 for the parts outside the CDR3, the full variable domain is EPEVTQTPSHQVTQMGQEVILRCVPISNHLYFYWYRQILGQKVEFLVSFYNNEISEKSEIFDDQFSVERPDGSNFTLKIRSTKLEDSAMYFCASRYRNMNTEAFFGQGTRLTVV.

This clone has more than one count but fewer than ten. The V gene is TRBV3-1 (or the pseudogene TRBV3-2), the J gene TRBJ1-2, with a possible D match to TRBD1 (5 bases). CDR1 is LGHDT, CDR2 YNNKEL, per germline (reference sequence). Trimming removed 6 bases at V and 4 bases at J, with 12 bases between. The CDR3 runs 13 residues. The CDR3 protein is CASSLGTIYGYTF. As DNA, the CDR3 is TGTGCCAGCAGTCTCGGGACTATCTATGGCTACACCTTC.

The chain joins TRBV11-2 to TRBJ1-1; no reliable D call. Germline loops: CDR1 SGHAT, CDR2 FQNNGV. The CDR3 has 14 residues. The ends were cut back, 5 bases at V and 0 bases at J, with 10 bases in the middle. CDR3 bases: TGTGCCAGCAGCCGCACAGCTTTGAACACTGAAGCTTTCTTT. The encoded protein is CASSRTALNTEAFF. Complete variable domain (other parts from reference TRBV11-2 and TRBJ1-1): EAGVAQSPRYKIIEKRQSVAFWCNPISGHATLYWYQQILGQGPKLLIQFQNNGVVDDSQLPKDRFSAERLKGVDSTLKIQPAKLEDSAVYLCASSRTALNTEAFFGQGTRLTVV.

The rearrangement uses TRBV11-3 and TRBJ2-1, with D possibly matching TRBD2 (5 bases). V was cut by 4 bases and J by 8 bases, with 9 bases left in between. There are 12 residues in the CDR3. Germline values: CDR1 SGHNT, CDR2 YENEEA. The CDR3 DNA sequence: TGTGCCAGCAGCTCCGGAGGTTATGAGCAGTTCTTC. Amino acids: CASSSGGYEQFF.

The CDR3 sequence is CASGVSTEAFF. The DNA of the CDR3 is TGTGCCAGCGGAGTATCCACTGAAGCTTTCTTT. V and J are TRBV7-7 and TRBJ1-1; D remains unclear. There are 11 residues in the CDR3. V dropped 8 bases and J dropped 4 bases, with 8 bases sitting between them. Germline V gene sequence: CDR1 SSHAT, CDR2 FNYEAQ (reference sequence).

A few counts support this clone. The CDR3 nucleotides read TGTGCCAGCAGCGAGGGACTGGCCCCCTACAATGAGCAGTTCTTC. Its translation is CASSEGLAPYNEQFF. The V gene is TRBV6-4, the J gene TRBJ2-1, with D possibly matching TRBD2 (6 bases). There are 15 residues in the CDR3. Trimming took off 6 bases at V and 2 bases at J, with 14 bases between the two ends. Germline CDR1 and CDR2: MRHNA and SNTAGT.

The chain employs TRBV5-6 and TRBJ2-1; D is ambiguous. The CDR3 is made up of 14 amino acids. Germline CDR1 and CDR2: SGHDT and YYEEEE. V lost 7 bases to trimming and J lost 4 bases, with 15 bases between them. The CDR3 DNA sequence: TGTGCCAGCGGTTACGGTGACGGGTACAATGAGCAGTTCTTC. Translating it yields CASGYGDGYNEQFF.

Concerning this clone: A junction boundary mismatches the germline segment, possibly from a read error. V gene TRBV11-2 combines with J gene TRBJ1-2; no reliable D call. This CDR3 region has 10 residues. Germline CDR1 reads SGHAT; CDR2 reads FQNNGV. The CDR3 region has the DNA TGTGCCAGCAGCTCGGACTCTATCGAGTTC. Residues: CASSSDSIEF.